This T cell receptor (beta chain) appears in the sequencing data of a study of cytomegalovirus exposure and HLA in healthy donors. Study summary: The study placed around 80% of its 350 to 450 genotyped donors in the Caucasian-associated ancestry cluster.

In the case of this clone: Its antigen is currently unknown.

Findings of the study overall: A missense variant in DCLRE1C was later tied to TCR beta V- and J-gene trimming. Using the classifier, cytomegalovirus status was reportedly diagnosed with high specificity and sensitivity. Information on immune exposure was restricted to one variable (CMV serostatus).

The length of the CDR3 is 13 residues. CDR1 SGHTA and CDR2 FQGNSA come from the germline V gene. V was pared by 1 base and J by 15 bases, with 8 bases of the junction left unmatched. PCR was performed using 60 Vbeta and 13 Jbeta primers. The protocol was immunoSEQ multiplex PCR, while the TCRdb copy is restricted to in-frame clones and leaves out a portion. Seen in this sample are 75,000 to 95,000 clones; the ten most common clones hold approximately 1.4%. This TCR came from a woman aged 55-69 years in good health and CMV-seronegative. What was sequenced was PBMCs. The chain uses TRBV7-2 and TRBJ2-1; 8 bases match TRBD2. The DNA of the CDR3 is TGTGCCAGCAGCTTAGGTAGGAGTAGCGGGATGTTCTTC. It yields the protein CASSLGRSSGMFF. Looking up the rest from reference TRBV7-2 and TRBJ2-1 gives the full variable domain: GAGVSQSPSNKVTEKGKDVELRCDPISGHTALYWYRQSLGQGLEFLIYFQGNSAPDKSGLPSDRFSAERTGGSVSTLTIQRTQQEDSAVYLCASSLGRSSGMFFGPGTRLTVL.